The following is a TCR beta chain sequence with its context. Its antigen remains unidentified. The CDR3 extends over 20 amino acids. This sample was included in a study of T cell responses to AZD1222 COVID-19 vaccine. Overall study: Researchers grouped second doses given at about 4 or about 12 weeks into one pool.

The protocol was immunoSEQ multiplex PCR, while the TCRdb copy is restricted to in-frame clones and leaves out a portion. Of some 97,000 clones in the sample, roughly nine tenths are singletons; the top ten hold about a sixth. Notes on the study in general: There were mostly white British donors and more females than males, and clonal diversity was possibly underestimated. Vaccination with two AZD1222 doses was followed by a rise in Spike-specific TCR breadth and depth. Reportedly, nearly half of unique spike TCRs recognized epitopes outside B.1.351/B.1.1.7 mutations.

This receptor was obtained from an adult in good health. Sequenced here: peripheral blood, sampled on day 0 of AZD1222 vaccination. J is TRBJ2-1 and V is TRBV21-1; the D segment call TRBD2 is taken from the table without a DNA check. TRBV21-1 corresponds to a pseudogene. In nucleotides, the CDR3 is TGTGCCAGCAGCGGTGAGGGGCGGCTAGCGGGGGGCTCGCCCGCCAATGAGCAGTTCTTC. This codes for CASSGEGRLAGGSPANEQFF.